These T cell receptor beta chains were read from a single sample in a study of blood T cell repertoires in COVID-19. Profiled with immunoSEQ multiplex PCR; TCRdb holds only in-frame clones, not every one. The sample records about 83,000 clones, about 88% being singletons. Sequences were obtained from peripheral blood. The receptors derive from an elderly man with active or convalescent COVID-19. The CDR3 runs from the conserved cysteine through the conserved F or W. The order of the fields is clone size, J gene, V gene, D gene, CDR3 protein, CDR3 DNA. The D gene is left open where the match is weak. A clone size is listed for some rows: how often the clone was seen (once, few, many), or a class if it is expanded.

NA TRBJ2-4 TRBV6-5 TRBD2 CASSYRIAGVENIQYF TGTGCCAGCAGTTACAGGATAGCGGGAGTAGAAAACATTCAGTACTTC
NA TRBJ2-4 TRBV14 NA CASSQTGMVQYF TGTGCCAGCAGCCAAACAGGGATGGTTCAGTACTTC
NA TRBJ2-2 TRBV5-6 TRBD2 CASSSRLAGGFRAGELFF TGTGCCAGCAGCTCTCGTCTAGCGGGGGGCTTCAGGGCCGGGGAGCTGTTTTTT
NA TRBJ1-5 TRBV6-5 NA CASASQGIVNQPQHF TGTGCCAGCGCTTCGCAGGGGATCGTCAATCAGCCCCAGCATTTT
NA TRBJ1-2 TRBV3-1/TRBV3-2 NA CASTPWLGAKYSDGYTF TGTGCCAGCACCCCTTGGCTGGGGGCGAAGTATAGTGATGGCTACACCTTC
many TRBJ2-2 TRBV28 TRBD2 CASSPLDPRLAGGETGELFF TGTGCCAGCAGTCCCCTCGACCCAAGACTAGCGGGGGGTGAGACCGGGGAGCTGTTTTTT
NA TRBJ2-1 TRBV25-1 TRBD2 CASTPPRGANEQFF TGTGCCAGCACCCCCCCGCGGGGGGCGAATGAGCAGTTCTTC
NA TRBJ1-2 TRBV15 NA CATSRDKGPYGYTF TGTGCCACCAGCAGAGACAAGGGGCCTTATGGCTACACCTTC
NA TRBJ1-4 TRBV11-2 NA CASSLGRGGYIATNEKLFF TGTGCCAGCAGCTTAGGGCGGGGCGGATACATTGCAACTAATGAAAAACTGTTTTTT
once TRBJ2-4 TRBV19 NA CASNSGGAKNIQYF TGTGCCAGTAACTCAGGGGGGGCCAAAAACATTCAGTACTTC
NA TRBJ1-6 TRBV28 NA CASRGFDNSPLHF TGTGCCAGCAGGGGCTTCGATAATTCACCCCTCCACTTT
NA TRBJ2-1 TRBV30 TRBD2 CAWRTAGGLYNEQFF TGTGCCTGGAGAACTGCGGGAGGACTCTACAATGAGCAGTTCTTC
NA TRBJ2-1 TRBV5-4 NA CASSSGPGLPLNEQFF TGTGCCAGCAGCTCGGGTCCCGGACTACCGCTCAATGAGCAGTTCTTC
few TRBJ1-3 TRBV3-1/TRBV3-2 NA CASSQDWGPGNTIYF TGTGCCAGCAGCCAAGATTGGGGGCCTGGAAACACCATATATTTT
NA TRBJ2-5 TRBV6-5 TRBD2 CSGASGGPKETQYF TGTTCCGGGGCTAGCGGGGGGCCTAAAGAGACCCAGTACTTC
NA TRBJ2-3 TRBV5-4 TRBD2 CASSFGSGATDTQYF TGTGCCAGCAGCTTTGGCAGCGGGGCGACAGATACGCAGTATTTT
NA TRBJ1-6 TRBV5-1 NA CASSLDGGLNSPLHF TGCGCCAGCAGCTTGGATGGGGGACTAAATTCACCCCTCCACTTT
NA TRBJ2-2 TRBV5-1 TRBD2 CASSYTSGQNTGELFF TGCGCCAGCAGCTATACTAGCGGTCAGAACACCGGGGAGCTGTTTTTT
NA TRBJ2-4 TRBV20-1 NA CSASDMTGAKNIQYF TGCAGTGCTAGTGACATGACGGGAGCCAAAAACATTCAGTACTTC
few TRBJ1-2 TRBV5-1 NA CASSFSGQVSNYGYTF TGCGCCAGCAGCTTTTCGGGACAAGTCTCTAACTATGGCTACACCTTC
NA TRBJ1-2 TRBV7-9 NA CASSLVRGDGYTF TGTGCCAGCAGCTTAGTCAGGGGAGATGGCTACACCTTC
NA TRBJ2-5 TRBV27 TRBD2 CASRRTSGQETQYF TGTGCCAGCAGACGGACTAGCGGACAAGAGACCCAGTACTTC
NA TRBJ2-5 TRBV6-1 NA CASSEVSLEAQYF TGTGCCAGCAGTGAAGTGTCACTCGAGGCCCAGTACTTC
few TRBJ2-5 TRBV7-9 TRBD1 CASSIGTGGRETQYF TGTGCCAGCAGCATCGGGACAGGGGGCCGAGAGACCCAGTACTTC
NA TRBJ1-3 TRBV2 TRBD1 CASTTGVSGNTIYF TGTGCCAGCACCACAGGGGTCTCTGGAAACACCATATATTTT
NA TRBJ2-3 TRBV18 TRBD1 CASSPERDRGTDTQYF TGTGCCAGCTCACCAGAGAGGGACAGGGGTACAGATACGCAGTATTTT
NA TRBJ1-5 TRBV6-2/TRBV6-3 TRBD1 CASSYLGQGSNQPQHF TGTGCCAGCAGTTACCTGGGACAGGGAAGCAATCAGCCCCAGCATTTT
NA TRBJ1-6 TRBV6-5 NA CATTLEAAGNSPLHF TGTGCCACAACCCTAGAAGCTGCGGGTAATTCACCCCTCCACTTT
NA TRBJ1-2 TRBV2 TRBD1 CASSEWDRGINYGYTF TGTGCCAGCAGTGAATGGGACAGGGGGATAAACTATGGCTACACCTTC
NA TRBJ1-5 TRBV12-3/TRBV12-4 NA CASRTGLNQPQHF TGTGCCAGCAGGACAGGTCTCAATCAGCCCCAGCATTTT
once TRBJ2-2 TRBV19 NA CASRGQRNTGELFF TGTGCCAGCCGGGGTCAGAGGAACACCGGGGAGCTGTTTTTT
NA TRBJ1-2 TRBV28 TRBD1 CASSKTGVVPNYGYTF TGTGCCAGCAGTAAAACAGGGGTGGTCCCTAACTATGGCTACACCTTC
NA TRBJ2-1 TRBV24-1 NA CATSGGLLAGNEQFF TGTGCCACCAGTGGTGGACTATTGGCGGGGAATGAGCAGTTCTTC
NA TRBJ1-1 TRBV28 NA CASSFRGGNTEAFF TGTGCCAGCAGTTTCAGGGGCGGGAACACTGAAGCTTTCTTT
NA TRBJ2-1 TRBV14 NA CASSQEAYRQVPNEQFF TGTGCCAGCAGCCAAGAAGCATACCGACAGGTTCCCAATGAGCAGTTCTTC
NA TRBJ1-5 TRBV12-3/TRBV12-4 TRBD1 CAGAVDRDQPQHF TGTGCCGGGGCCGTTGACAGGGATCAGCCCCAGCATTTT
NA TRBJ2-3 TRBV29-1 TRBD2 CSFKWGDRGSGSSTDTQYF TGCAGCTTCAAATGGGGCGACCGCGGGAGCGGGTCTAGCACAGATACGCAGTATTTT
NA TRBJ2-3 TRBV24-1 TRBD1 CATSDPGQGVIDTQYF TGTGCCACCAGTGACCCCGGCCAGGGGGTTATAGATACGCAGTATTTT
NA TRBJ2-2 TRBV3-1/TRBV3-2 TRBD2 CASSPWTSATGELFF TGTGCCAGCAGCCCATGGACTAGCGCGACCGGGGAGCTGTTTTTT
NA TRBJ2-2 TRBV7-8 TRBD2 CASSPGGGAGELFF TGTGCCAGCAGCCCAGGCGGGGGGGCCGGGGAGCTGTTTTTT
NA TRBJ2-1 TRBV7-2 TRBD2 CASSAGGASGGYIDEQFF TGTGCCAGCAGCGCAGGCGGGGCTAGCGGGGGGTATATCGATGAGCAGTTCTTC
few TRBJ1-4 TRBV18 TRBD1 CASSQRQGADEKLFF TGTGCCAGCTCACAAAGACAGGGGGCGGATGAAAAACTGTTTTTT
NA TRBJ1-4 TRBV4-2 NA CASKGRSSYEKLFF TGTGCCAGCAAAGGGAGGTCCTCCTATGAAAAACTGTTTTTT
NA TRBJ1-2 TRBV28 NA CASKTANYGYTF TGTGCCAGCAAGACAGCTAACTATGGCTACACCTTC
NA TRBJ2-2 TRBV29-1 NA CSVDSAGTGELFF TGCAGCGTTGATTCGGCAGGGACCGGGGAGCTGTTTTTT
NA TRBJ2-5 TRBV7-9 TRBD1 CASSLGTAQETQYF TGTGCCAGCAGCCTAGGGACAGCCCAAGAGACCCAGTACTTC
NA TRBJ1-5 TRBV2 TRBD1 CASSGVGQGFIQPQHF TGTGCCAGCAGTGGCGTGGGACAGGGATTCATACAGCCCCAGCATTTT
NA TRBJ1-2 TRBV28 TRBD1 CASSLGGQGASGYTF TGTGCCAGCAGTTTAGGTGGACAGGGGGCCTCTGGCTACACCTTC
NA TRBJ2-6 TRBV15 NA CATSREAQGHGANVLTF TGTGCCACCAGCCGCGAAGCCCAGGGCCATGGGGCCAACGTCCTGACTTTC
NA TRBJ1-4 TRBV7-9 NA CASIAGAWGEKLFF TGTGCCAGCATCGCAGGGGCCTGGGGTGAAAAACTGTTTTTT
NA TRBJ2-1 TRBV11-2 NA CASSVRGSRDNEQFF TGTGCCAGCAGCGTCCGGGGGTCTCGGGACAATGAGCAGTTCTTC
NA TRBJ1-1 TRBV7-9 TRBD1 CATQGAGTEAFF TGTGCCACACAGGGGGCGGGCACTGAAGCTTTCTTT